This TCR beta chain was retrieved from a study of T cell clonotyping in hematopoietic cell transplantation. The repertoire was sequenced with immunoSEQ multiplex PCR; TCRdb's copy has only in-frame clones and lacks some. The repertoire includes about 16,000 clones, roughly 90% of them detected once, and approximately 3% sits in the top ten. The CDR3 runs to 16 residues. Trimming took 4 bases from V and 0 from J; bases not matched to a gene: 6. Per the germline V gene, CDR1 is SGHRS and CDR2 is YFSETQ. This TCR came from a man aged 50-59 years in good health. Some clones in this sample may be carry-over from other donors' samples. The chain has TRBV5-1 and TRBJ1-4, with 7 bases that match TRBD1. The specimen was peripheral blood mononuclear cells. The CDR3 sequence: CASSPSGTATNEKLFF. The CDR3 region has the DNA TGCGCCAGCAGCCCGTCCGGGACAGCAACTAATGAAAAACTGTTTTTT.